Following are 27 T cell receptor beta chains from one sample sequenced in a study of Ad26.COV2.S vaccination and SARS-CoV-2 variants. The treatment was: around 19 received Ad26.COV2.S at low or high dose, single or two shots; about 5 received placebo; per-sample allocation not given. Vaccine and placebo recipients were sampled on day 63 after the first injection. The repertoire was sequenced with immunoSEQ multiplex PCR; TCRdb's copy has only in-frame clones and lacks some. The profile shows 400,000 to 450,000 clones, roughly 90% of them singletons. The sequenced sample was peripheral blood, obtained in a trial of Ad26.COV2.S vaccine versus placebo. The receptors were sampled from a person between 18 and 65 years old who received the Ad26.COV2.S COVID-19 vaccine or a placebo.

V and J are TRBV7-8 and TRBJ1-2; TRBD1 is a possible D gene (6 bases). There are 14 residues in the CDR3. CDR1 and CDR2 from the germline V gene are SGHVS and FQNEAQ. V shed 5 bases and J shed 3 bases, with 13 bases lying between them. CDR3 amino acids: CASSAYRAHYGYTF. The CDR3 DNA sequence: TGTGCCAGCAGCGCTTACAGGGCTCACTATGGCTACACCTTC. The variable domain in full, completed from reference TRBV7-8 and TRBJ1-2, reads GAGVSQSPRYKVAKRGQDVALRCDPISGHVSLFWYQQALGQGPEFLTYFQNEAQLDKSGLPSDRFFAERPEGSVSTLKIQRTQQEDSAVYLCASSAYRAHYGYTFGSGTRLTVV.

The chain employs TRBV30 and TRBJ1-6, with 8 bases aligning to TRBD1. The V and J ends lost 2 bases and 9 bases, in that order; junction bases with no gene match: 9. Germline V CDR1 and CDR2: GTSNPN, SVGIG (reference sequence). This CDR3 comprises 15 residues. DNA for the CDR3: TGTGCCTGGAGTTCAAGGGACAGGTGGAGTTCACCCCTCCACTTT. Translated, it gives CAWSSRDRWSSPLHF.

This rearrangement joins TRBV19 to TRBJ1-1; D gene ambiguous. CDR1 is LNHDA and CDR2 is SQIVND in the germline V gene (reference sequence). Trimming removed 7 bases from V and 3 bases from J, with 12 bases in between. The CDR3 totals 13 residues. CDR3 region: CASNDPADTEAFF. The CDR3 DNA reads TGTGCCAGTAACGACCCTGCGGACACTGAAGCTTTCTTT.

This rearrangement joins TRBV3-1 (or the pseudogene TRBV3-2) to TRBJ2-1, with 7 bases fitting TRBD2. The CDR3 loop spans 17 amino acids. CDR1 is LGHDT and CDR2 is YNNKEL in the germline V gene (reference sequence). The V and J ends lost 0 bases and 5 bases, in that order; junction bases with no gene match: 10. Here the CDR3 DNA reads TGTGCCAGCAGCCAAGATAGAAGGGCTAGCGGAAACAATGAGCAGTTCTTC. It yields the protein CASSQDRRASGNNEQFF.

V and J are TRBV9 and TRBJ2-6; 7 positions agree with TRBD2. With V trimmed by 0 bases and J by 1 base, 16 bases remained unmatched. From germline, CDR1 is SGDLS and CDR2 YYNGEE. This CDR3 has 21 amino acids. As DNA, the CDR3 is TGTGCCAGCAGCGTAGCTTCCCCTGAGCGGGGCCCCTTTTCTGGGGCCAACGTCCTGACTTTC. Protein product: CASSVASPERGPFSGANVLTF.

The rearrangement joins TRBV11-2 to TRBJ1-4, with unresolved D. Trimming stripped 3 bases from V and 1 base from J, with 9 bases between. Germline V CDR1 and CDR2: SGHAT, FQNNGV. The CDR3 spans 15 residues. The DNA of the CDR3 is TGTGCCAGCAGCTTGGTGGGTCTAACTAATGAAAAACTGTTTTTT. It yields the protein CASSLVGLTNEKLFF.

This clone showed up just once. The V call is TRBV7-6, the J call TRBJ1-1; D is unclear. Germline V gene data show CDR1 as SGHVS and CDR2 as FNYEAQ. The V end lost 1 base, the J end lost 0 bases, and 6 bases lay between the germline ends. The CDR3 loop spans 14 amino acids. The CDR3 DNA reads TGTGCCAGCAGCTTAGATTTGGTGAACACTGAAGCTTTCTTT. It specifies CASSLDLVNTEAFF.

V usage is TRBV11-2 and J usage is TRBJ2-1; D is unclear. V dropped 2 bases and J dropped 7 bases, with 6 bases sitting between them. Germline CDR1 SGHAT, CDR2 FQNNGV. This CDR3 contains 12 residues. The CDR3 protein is CASSLIGNEQFF. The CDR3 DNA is TGTGCCAGCAGCTTAATAGGGAATGAGCAGTTCTTC.

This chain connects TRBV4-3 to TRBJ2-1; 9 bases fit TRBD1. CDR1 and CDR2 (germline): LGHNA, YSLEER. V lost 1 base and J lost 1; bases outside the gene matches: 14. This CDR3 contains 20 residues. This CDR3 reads CASSQGRGQGRYSSYNEQFF. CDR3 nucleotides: TGCGCCAGCAGCCAAGGTAGGGGACAGGGAAGGTACTCTTCCTACAATGAGCAGTTCTTC.

CDR3 sequence: CASSLAGTGGLVGYTF. Here the CDR3 DNA reads TGTGCCAGCAGCCTCGCCGGGACAGGGGGCTTGGTTGGCTACACCTTC. This sequence joins TRBV7-9 and TRBJ1-2; 12 positions match TRBD1. Germline values: CDR1 SEHNR, CDR2 FQNEAQ (reference sequence). The J segment lost 7 bases and the V segment lost 5 bases, leaving 11 bases of the junction unmatched. The CDR3 has 16 amino acids.

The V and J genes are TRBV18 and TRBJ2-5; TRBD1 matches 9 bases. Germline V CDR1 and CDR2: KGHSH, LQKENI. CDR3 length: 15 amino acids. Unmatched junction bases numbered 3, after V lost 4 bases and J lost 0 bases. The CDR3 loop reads CASSRGTGNQETQYF. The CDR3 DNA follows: TGTGCCAGCTCACGCGGGACAGGGAACCAAGAGACCCAGTACTTC.

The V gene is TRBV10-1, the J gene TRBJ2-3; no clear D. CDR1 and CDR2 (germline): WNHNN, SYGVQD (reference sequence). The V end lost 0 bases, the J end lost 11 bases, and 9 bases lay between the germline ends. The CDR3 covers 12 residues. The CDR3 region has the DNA TGCGCCAGCAGTGAGTCACACTCGGGGCAGTATTTT. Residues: CASSESHSGQYF.

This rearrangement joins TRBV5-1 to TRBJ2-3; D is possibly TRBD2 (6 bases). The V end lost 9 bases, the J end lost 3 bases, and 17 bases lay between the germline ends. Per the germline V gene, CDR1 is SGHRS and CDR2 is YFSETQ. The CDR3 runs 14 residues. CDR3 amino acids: CATRTVAGTDTQYF. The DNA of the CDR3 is TGCGCCACCCGCACGGTGGCGGGAACAGATACGCAGTATTTT.

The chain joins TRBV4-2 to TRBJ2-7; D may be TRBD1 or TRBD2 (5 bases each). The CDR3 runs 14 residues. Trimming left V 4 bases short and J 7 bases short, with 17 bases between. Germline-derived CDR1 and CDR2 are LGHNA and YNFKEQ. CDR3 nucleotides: TGTGCCAGCAGCCTTGAGGGACGCCCGGGGGAGCAGTACTTC. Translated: CASSLEGRPGEQYF.

DNA for the CDR3: TGTGCCTGGAGTGCGCTCGGCACTGAAGCTTTCTTT. Encoded protein: CAWSALGTEAFF. The chain uses TRBV30 and TRBJ1-1; D unclear. CDR1 and CDR2 from the germline V gene are GTSNPN and SVGIG (reference sequence). This CDR3 comprises 12 residues. V was clipped by 1 base and J by 4 bases, with 7 bases between them.

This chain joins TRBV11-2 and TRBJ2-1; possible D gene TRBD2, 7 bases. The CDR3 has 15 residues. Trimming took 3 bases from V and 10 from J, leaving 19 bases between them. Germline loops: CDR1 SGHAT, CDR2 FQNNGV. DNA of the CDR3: TGTGCCAGCAGCTTGACGGGGGGCGGCGGAGGAGAGCAGTTCTTC. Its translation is CASSLTGGGGGEQFF.

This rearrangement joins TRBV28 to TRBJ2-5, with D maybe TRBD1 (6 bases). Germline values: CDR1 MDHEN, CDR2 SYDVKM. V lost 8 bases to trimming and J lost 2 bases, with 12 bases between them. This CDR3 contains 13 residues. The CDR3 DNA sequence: TGTGCCAGCTTAGGACAGAATCAAGAGACCCAGTACTTC. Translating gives CASLGQNQETQYF.

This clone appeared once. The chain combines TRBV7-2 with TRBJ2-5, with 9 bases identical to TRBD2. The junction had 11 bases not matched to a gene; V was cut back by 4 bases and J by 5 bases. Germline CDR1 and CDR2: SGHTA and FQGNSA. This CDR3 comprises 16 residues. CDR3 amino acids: CASSSKTRGGRETQYF. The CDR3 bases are TGTGCCAGCAGCTCCAAGACGCGGGGGGGCCGGGAGACCCAGTACTTC.

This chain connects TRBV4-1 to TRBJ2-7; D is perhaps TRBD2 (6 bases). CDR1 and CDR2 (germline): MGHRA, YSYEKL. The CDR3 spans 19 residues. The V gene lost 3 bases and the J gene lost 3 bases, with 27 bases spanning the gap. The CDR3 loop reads CASSHTPGTPGAASYEQYF. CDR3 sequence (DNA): TGCGCCAGCAGCCACACACCCGGGACTCCAGGTGCCGCCAGCTACGAGCAGTACTTC.

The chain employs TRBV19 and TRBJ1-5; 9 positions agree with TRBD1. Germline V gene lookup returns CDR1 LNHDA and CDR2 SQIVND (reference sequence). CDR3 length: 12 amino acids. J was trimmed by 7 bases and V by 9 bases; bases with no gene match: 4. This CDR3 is CASRQGGQPQHF. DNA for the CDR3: TGTGCCAGCCGACAGGGGGGACAGCCCCAGCATTTT.

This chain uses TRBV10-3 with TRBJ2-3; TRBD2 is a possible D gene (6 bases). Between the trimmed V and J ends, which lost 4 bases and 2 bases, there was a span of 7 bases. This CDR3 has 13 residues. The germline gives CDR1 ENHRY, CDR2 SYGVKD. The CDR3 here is CAISGDSTDTQYF. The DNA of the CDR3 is TGTGCCATCAGTGGGGACTCCACAGATACGCAGTATTTT.

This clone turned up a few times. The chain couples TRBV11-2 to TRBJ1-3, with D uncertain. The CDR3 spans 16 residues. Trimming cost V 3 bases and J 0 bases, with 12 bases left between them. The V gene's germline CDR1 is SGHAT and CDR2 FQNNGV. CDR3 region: CASSLSTANSGNTIYF. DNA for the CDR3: TGTGCCAGCAGCTTGTCAACAGCCAACTCTGGAAACACCATATATTTT.

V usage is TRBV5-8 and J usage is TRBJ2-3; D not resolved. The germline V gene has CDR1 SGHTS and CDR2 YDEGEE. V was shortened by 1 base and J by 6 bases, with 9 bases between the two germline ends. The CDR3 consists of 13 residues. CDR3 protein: CASSLYLSDTQYF. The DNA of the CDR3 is TGTGCCAGCAGCTTGTATTTGAGTGATACGCAGTATTTT.

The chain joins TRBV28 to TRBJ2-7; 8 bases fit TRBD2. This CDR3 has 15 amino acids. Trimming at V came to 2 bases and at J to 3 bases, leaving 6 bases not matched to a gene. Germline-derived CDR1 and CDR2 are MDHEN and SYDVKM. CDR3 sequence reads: CASSLGAREGYEQYF. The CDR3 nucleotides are TGTGCCAGCAGTTTAGGGGCCCGGGAGGGCTACGAGCAGTACTTC.

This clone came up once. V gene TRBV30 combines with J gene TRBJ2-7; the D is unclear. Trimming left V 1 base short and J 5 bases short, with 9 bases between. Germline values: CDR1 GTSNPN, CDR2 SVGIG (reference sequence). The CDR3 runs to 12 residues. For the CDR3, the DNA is TGTGCCTGGAGTGGACCGTTTGACGAGCAGTACTTC. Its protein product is CAWSGPFDEQYF.

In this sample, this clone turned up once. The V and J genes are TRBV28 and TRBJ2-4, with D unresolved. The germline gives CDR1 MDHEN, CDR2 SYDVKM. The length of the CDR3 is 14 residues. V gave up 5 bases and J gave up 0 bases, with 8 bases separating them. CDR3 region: CASSVDLAKNIQYF. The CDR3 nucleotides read TGTGCCAGCAGTGTAGATCTAGCCAAAAACATTCAGTACTTC.

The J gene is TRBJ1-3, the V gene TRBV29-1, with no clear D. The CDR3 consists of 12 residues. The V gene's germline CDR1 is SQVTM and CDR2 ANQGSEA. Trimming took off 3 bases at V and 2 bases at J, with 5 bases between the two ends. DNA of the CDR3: TGCAGCGTTGACACTGCTGGAAACACCATATATTTT. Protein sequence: CSVDTAGNTIYF.